Listed below are T cell receptor beta chains from one sample, sequenced in a study of blood T cells in healthy people across ages. TCRdb analysed the 5' RACE reads with MiXCR anew, one entry per CDR3 protein. Among 1.5 million to 2 million distinct CDR3 sequences listed, around 48% were seen once. The sample consisted of blood. All receptors come from a woman aged 40 to 50 in good health. Each CDR3 is given with its conserved first and last residue. The order of the fields is V gene, clone size, J gene, D gene, CDR3 DNA, CDR3 protein. The D gene is left open where the match is weak. Size is omitted from some rows. Given values are once, few, many or a class for expanded clones.

V: TRBV6-2/TRBV6-3; size: .; J: TRBJ1-5; D: TRBD1; DNA: TGTGCCAGCTGTGACAGGGGGAGTCAGCCCCAGCATTTT; CDR3: CASCDRGSQPQHF
V: TRBV29-1; size: .; J: TRBJ1-2; D: .; DNA: TGCAGCGTTTCACCCTTCGGGAGAGAGGGCTACACCTTC; CDR3: CSVSPFGREGYTF
V: TRBV20-1; size: .; J: TRBJ1-2; D: .; DNA: TGCAGTGCGGGTCGACCGTCAGGGCCGAGCTCTAACTATGGCTACACCTTC; CDR3: CSAGRPSGPSSNYGYTF
V: TRBV7-3; size: few; J: TRBJ2-1; D: .; DNA: TGTGCCAGCAGCTCGCCGGGCGGTGAGCAGTTCTTC; CDR3: CASSSPGGEQFF
V: TRBV11-2; size: .; J: TRBJ2-1; D: TRBD2; DNA: TGTGCCAGCAGCTTTCCGGGGGGGCCAGGGTTCTTC; CDR3: CASSFPGGPGFF
V: TRBV10-3; size: few; J: TRBJ2-5; D: TRBD2; DNA: TGTGCCATCAGTGAGTCGGGTACTAGCGGGGCGCTCGGAGAGACCCAGTACTTC; CDR3: CAISESGTSGALGETQYF
V: TRBV7-9; size: .; J: TRBJ1-2; D: TRBD1; DNA: TGTGCCAGCAGCCCACGGACAGGGGAAAGGTTTGGCTACACCTTC; CDR3: CASSPRTGERFGYTF
V: TRBV19; size: .; J: TRBJ2-1; D: .; DNA: TGTGCCAGTAGTATCAGCTGGGGCAATTCCTACACTGAGCAGTTCTTC; CDR3: CASSISWGNSYTEQFF
V: TRBV29-1; size: .; J: TRBJ1-2; D: .; DNA: TGCAGCGTTGTGGGGTCTGGGTATGGCTACACCTTC; CDR3: CSVVGSGYGYTF
V: TRBV7-9; size: .; J: TRBJ2-3; D: .; DNA: TGTGCCAGCAGCTTAGTTCGGGGGGCTAGCACAGATACGCAGTATTTT; CDR3: CASSLVRGASTDTQYF
V: TRBV28; size: .; J: TRBJ2-4; D: .; DNA: TGTGCCAGCAGTTCTCGGACACCCTTAGCCAAAAACATTCAGTACTTC; CDR3: CASSSRTPLAKNIQYF
V: TRBV27; size: .; J: TRBJ2-7; D: TRBD2; DNA: TGTGCCAGCAGTTTATTAGTGGGGGGACCTAGCGGGTCCTCCTACGAGCAGTACTTC; CDR3: CASSLLVGGPSGSSYEQYF
V: TRBV25-1; size: .; J: TRBJ1-4; D: .; DNA: TGTGCCAGCAGTGAAATGTTGTGGGAGCCTAATGAAAAACTGTTTTTT; CDR3: CASSEMLWEPNEKLFF
V: TRBV4-3; size: .; J: TRBJ2-7; D: .; DNA: TGCGCCAGCAGCCAAGATCGAGGGGGCTCCTACGAGCAGTACTTC; CDR3: CASSQDRGGSYEQYF
V: TRBV11-2; size: .; J: TRBJ2-7; D: TRBD2; DNA: TGTGCCAGCAGCTTAGTGGCGGGGGTTGCCTACGAGCAGTACTTC; CDR3: CASSLVAGVAYEQYF
V: TRBV20-1; size: .; J: TRBJ2-2; D: .; DNA: TGCAGTGCTAGAGGACTAGTCCCCGGGGAGCTGTTTTTT; CDR3: CSARGLVPGELFF
V: TRBV28; size: few; J: TRBJ2-7; D: .; DNA: TGTGCCAGCAGGACGGGCCCTGCCTACGAGCAGTACTTC; CDR3: CASRTGPAYEQYF
V: TRBV6-6; size: few; J: TRBJ2-7; D: .; DNA: TGTGCCAGCAGTTACGGGACTCCCTCCCACGAGCAGTACTTC; CDR3: CASSYGTPSHEQYF
V: TRBV7-2; size: many; J: TRBJ2-5; D: .; DNA: TGTGCCAGCAGCCCTGGAGCGGAGACCCAGTACTTC; CDR3: CASSPGAETQYF
V: TRBV7-2; size: few; J: TRBJ2-1; D: TRBD1; DNA: TGTGCCAGCAGCTTGGACAGGGCAAAGCAGTTCTTC; CDR3: CASSLDRAKQFF
V: TRBV5-1; size: few; J: TRBJ2-5; D: TRBD1; DNA: TGCGCCAGCAGCTCTGCTGGGGACAGGGTGGAGACCCAGTACTTC; CDR3: CASSSAGDRVETQYF
V: TRBV5-1; size: .; J: TRBJ2-1; D: .; DNA: TGCGCCAGCAGCTTGGGTGACCTGGATGAGCAGTTCTTC; CDR3: CASSLGDLDEQFF
V: TRBV7-9; size: .; J: TRBJ1-2; D: .; DNA: TGTGCCAGCAGCTGGGAGGGGAGAAACTATGGCTACACCTTC; CDR3: CASSWEGRNYGYTF
V: TRBV5-5; size: .; J: TRBJ2-7; D: TRBD2; DNA: TGTGCCAGCAGCCCCCTTGGAGAGCGGGGGGGCCCCTACGAGCAGTACTTC; CDR3: CASSPLGERGGPYEQYF
V: TRBV6-5; size: once; J: TRBJ1-2; D: .; DNA: TGTGCCAGCAGTTACTCCAGGGAGGGTGGCTACACCTTC; CDR3: CASSYSREGGYTF
V: TRBV28; size: .; J: TRBJ2-4; D: TRBD1; DNA: TGTGCCAGCAGCTCCAAGGGGGCGAGGGCCAAAAACATTCAGTACTTC; CDR3: CASSSKGARAKNIQYF
V: TRBV12-3/TRBV12-4; size: many; J: TRBJ1-2; D: .; DNA: TGTGCCAGCAGTTTACGGCAGAACTATGGCTACACCTTC; CDR3: CASSLRQNYGYTF
V: TRBV4-1; size: few; J: TRBJ1-2; D: TRBD1; DNA: TGCGCCAGCAGCGCACGGCGGGAACAGGGGGCTAACTATGGCTACACCTTC; CDR3: CASSARREQGANYGYTF
V: TRBV4-1; size: .; J: TRBJ2-3; D: TRBD2; DNA: TGCGCCAGCAGCCAAGAAGCGGGGACAGATACGCAGTATTTT; CDR3: CASSQEAGTDTQYF
V: TRBV28; size: .; J: TRBJ2-1; D: .; DNA: TGTGCCAGCAGTTTAATGGACAGAGACAATGAGCAGTTCTTC; CDR3: CASSLMDRDNEQFF
V: TRBV10-3; size: .; J: TRBJ2-7; D: .; DNA: TGTGCCATCTCCCCGACAGGCACCTCCTACGAGCAGTACTTC; CDR3: CAISPTGTSYEQYF
V: TRBV20-1; size: .; J: TRBJ2-1; D: TRBD1; DNA: TGCAGTGCCCTGACAGGGAGTAATGAGCAGTTCTTC; CDR3: CSALTGSNEQFF
V: TRBV6-2/TRBV6-3; size: .; J: TRBJ2-5; D: TRBD1; DNA: TGTGCCAGCAGAAGCGACAGGGGGTCGGGAGAGACCCAGTACTTC; CDR3: CASRSDRGSGETQYF